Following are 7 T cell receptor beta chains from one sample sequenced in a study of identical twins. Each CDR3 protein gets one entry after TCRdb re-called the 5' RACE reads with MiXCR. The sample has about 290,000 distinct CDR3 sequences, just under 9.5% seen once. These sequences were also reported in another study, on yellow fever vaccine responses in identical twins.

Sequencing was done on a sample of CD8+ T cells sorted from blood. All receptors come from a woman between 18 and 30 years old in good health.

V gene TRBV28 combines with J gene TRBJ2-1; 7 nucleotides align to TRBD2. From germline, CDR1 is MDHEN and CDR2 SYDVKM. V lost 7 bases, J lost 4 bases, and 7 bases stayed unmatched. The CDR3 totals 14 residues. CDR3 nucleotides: TGTGCCAGCACGAGGCTAGCGGAGTACAATGAGCAGTTCTTC. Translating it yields CASTRLAEYNEQFF.

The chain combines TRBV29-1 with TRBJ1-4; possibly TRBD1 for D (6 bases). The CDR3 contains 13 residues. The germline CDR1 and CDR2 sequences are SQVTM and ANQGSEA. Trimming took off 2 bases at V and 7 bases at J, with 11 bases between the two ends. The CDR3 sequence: CSVELGGSEKLFF. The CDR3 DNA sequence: TGCAGCGTTGAACTAGGGGGGAGTGAAAAACTGTTTTTT.

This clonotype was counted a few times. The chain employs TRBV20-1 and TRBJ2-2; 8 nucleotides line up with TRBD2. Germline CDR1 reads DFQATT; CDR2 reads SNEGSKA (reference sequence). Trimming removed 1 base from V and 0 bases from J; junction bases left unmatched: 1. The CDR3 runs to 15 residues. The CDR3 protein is CSARAGGSNTGELFF. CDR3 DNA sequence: TGCAGTGCTAGAGCGGGGGGGTCGAACACCGGGGAGCTGTTTTTT.

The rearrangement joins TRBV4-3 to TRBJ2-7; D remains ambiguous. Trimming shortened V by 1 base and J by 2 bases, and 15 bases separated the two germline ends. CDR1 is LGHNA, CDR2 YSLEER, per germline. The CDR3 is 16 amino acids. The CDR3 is CASSQALAGVAYEQYF. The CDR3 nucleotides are TGCGCCAGCAGCCAAGCCCTCGCCGGAGTTGCCTACGAGCAGTACTTC.

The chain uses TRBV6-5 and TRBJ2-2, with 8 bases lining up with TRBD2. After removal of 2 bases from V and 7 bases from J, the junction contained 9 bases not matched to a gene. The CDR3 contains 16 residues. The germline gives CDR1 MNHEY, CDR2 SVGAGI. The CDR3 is CASSYVAGGLGGELFF. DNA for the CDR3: TGTGCCAGCAGTTACGTGGCGGGGGGTCTCGGCGGGGAGCTGTTTTTT.

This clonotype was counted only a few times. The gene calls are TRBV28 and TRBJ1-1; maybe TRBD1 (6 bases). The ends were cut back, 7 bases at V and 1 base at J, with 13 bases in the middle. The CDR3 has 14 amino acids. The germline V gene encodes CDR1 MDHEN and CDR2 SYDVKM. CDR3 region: CASNLRTENTEAFF. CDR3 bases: TGTGCCAGCAACCTCCGGACAGAGAACACTGAAGCTTTCTTT. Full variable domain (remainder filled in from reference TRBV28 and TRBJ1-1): DVKVTQSSRYLVKRTGEKVFLECVQDMDHENMFWYRQDPGLGLRLIYFSYDVKMKEKGDIPEGYSVSREKKERFSLILESASTNQTSMYLCASNLRTENTEAFFGQGTRLTVV.

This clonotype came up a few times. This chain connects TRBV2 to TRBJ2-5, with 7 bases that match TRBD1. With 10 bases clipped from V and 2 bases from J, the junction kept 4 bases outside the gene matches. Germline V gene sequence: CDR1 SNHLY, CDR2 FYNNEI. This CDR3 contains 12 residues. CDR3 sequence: CATQGKQETQYF. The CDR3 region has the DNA TGTGCCACACAGGGGAAGCAAGAGACCCAGTACTTC.